A selection of T cell receptor beta chains follows, all from one sample in a study of Ad26.COV2.S vaccination and SARS-CoV-2 variants. The table came from immunoSEQ multiplex PCR; TCRdb's copy has only in-frame clones and leaves some out. The sample yields 300,000 to 400,000 clones, around 92% seen once. This material consisted of peripheral blood, taken after recovery from COVID-19. These receptors were collected from a human donor who had recovered from COVID-19. Both conserved end residues are part of each CDR3. D genes are given only for firm matches. Rows give clone size only sometimes, using once, few, many, or a class for an expanded clone.

J gene	clone size	V gene	D gene	CDR3 DNA	CDR3 protein
TRBJ2-4	NA	TRBV4-1	NA	TGCGCCAGCAGCCAAGGACAGGAAAACATTCAGTACTTC	CASSQGQENIQYF
TRBJ1-2	NA	TRBV18	NA	TGTGCCAGCTCACCACTTCAGCCGGACTCTAACTATGGCTACACCTTC	CASSPLQPDSNYGYTF
TRBJ2-5	NA	TRBV12-5	TRBD1	TGTGCTAGTGGTCCCCCGACAGGGGTAGAGACCCAGTACTTC	CASGPPTGVETQYF
TRBJ1-4	NA	TRBV12-2	NA	TGTGCAAGTCGCGCAGGGGCCCAACAGGGAACACCAACTAATGAAAAACTGTTTTTT	CASRAGAQQGTPTNEKLFF
TRBJ1-1	NA	TRBV12-5	NA	TGTGCTAGTGGTAGGACTCGGGGAGGGTTCGGCACTGAAGCTTTCTTT	CASGRTRGGFGTEAFF
TRBJ2-3	NA	TRBV13	TRBD2	TGTGCCAGCAGCTTAAGTCAGCGGGGGGTGAGCACAGATACGCAGTATTTT	CASSLSQRGVSTDTQYF
TRBJ2-5	NA	TRBV24-1	NA	TGTGCCACCAGTGATCCTCGGACAGCGGAGACCCAGTACTTC	CATSDPRTAETQYF
TRBJ1-1	NA	TRBV6-6	NA	TGTGCCAGCAGGACTCCCGTTTCGGTCAGGAACACTGAAGCTTTCTTT	CASRTPVSVRNTEAFF
TRBJ2-5	NA	TRBV7-2	TRBD2	TGTGCCAGCAGCTCAGCGGGGGTGGGACAAGAGACCCAGTACTTC	CASSSAGVGQETQYF
TRBJ2-3	NA	TRBV24-1	TRBD1	TGTGCCACCAGTGATAACTCCGGGGGACAGGCAGATACGCAGTATTTT	CATSDNSGGQADTQYF
TRBJ1-2	NA	TRBV29-1	TRBD1	TGCAGCGTTGAAGAACCGGGACAGGGAGGGGGCTACACCTTC	CSVEEPGQGGGYTF
TRBJ1-5	once	TRBV5-4	NA	TGTGCCAGCAGCTCCCGGGGTCGCAATCAGCCCCAGCATTTT	CASSSRGRNQPQHF
TRBJ2-4	NA	TRBV24-1	NA	TGTGCCACCAGTGAGCGACAGAATTTAGCCAAAAACATTCAGTACTTC	CATSERQNLAKNIQYF
TRBJ2-5	NA	TRBV9	NA	TGTGCCAGCAGTCCCTACCGGGGGGCCCAAGAGACCCAGTACTTC	CASSPYRGAQETQYF
TRBJ2-5	NA	TRBV25-1	NA	TGTGCCAGCAGTGAATATGGGGGGATGGAGACCCAGTACTTC	CASSEYGGMETQYF
TRBJ1-2	NA	TRBV27	TRBD1	TGTGCCAGCAGTTTCGATGACAGGGGGCGAGCTTTACATGGCTACACCTTC	CASSFDDRGRALHGYTF
TRBJ1-5	NA	TRBV27	TRBD1	TGTGCCAGCAGTAACCGACAGGGGGCCGGTATGAATCAGCCCCAGCATTTT	CASSNRQGAGMNQPQHF
TRBJ1-2	NA	TRBV12-3/TRBV12-4	NA	TGTGCCAGCAGTTCTGCGAGGGCCTCTGGCTACACCTTC	CASSSARASGYTF
TRBJ1-6	few	TRBV4-1	NA	TGCGCCAGCAGCCAAGCGCGGGTGAAGGATTCACCCCTCCACTTT	CASSQARVKDSPLHF
TRBJ1-5	NA	TRBV24-1	TRBD1	TGTGCCACCAGTGATTTATTACAGGGGAGCAATCAGCCCCAGCATTTT	CATSDLLQGSNQPQHF
TRBJ1-3	NA	TRBV12-3/TRBV12-4	NA	TGTGCCAGCAGTGGGGGACACGGGGGCACCATATATTTT	CASSGGHGGTIYF
TRBJ2-1	NA	TRBV7-2	NA	TGTGCCAGCAGCTTAGCGGGGGCTTACAATGAGCAGTTCTTC	CASSLAGAYNEQFF
TRBJ2-2	NA	TRBV6-5	TRBD1	TGTGCCAGCACTAGGGACAGCGCGAACACCGGGGAGCTGTTTTTT	CASTRDSANTGELFF
TRBJ1-3	NA	TRBV19	TRBD1	TGTGCCAGTAGAGACAGGGGTCGTGGAAACACCATATATTTT	CASRDRGRGNTIYF
TRBJ2-1	NA	TRBV7-8	TRBD1	TGTGCCAGCACGGGACAGGGCTCCTACAATGAGCAGTTCTTC	CASTGQGSYNEQFF
TRBJ1-4	NA	TRBV14	NA	TGTGCCAGCAGCCAAGGAATGGGTTATCATGAAAAACTGTTTTTT	CASSQGMGYHEKLFF
TRBJ2-7	NA	TRBV5-1	TRBD1	TGCGCCAGCAGACCCGGGACAGGGGACGAGCAGTACTTC	CASRPGTGDEQYF
TRBJ2-7	NA	TRBV27	TRBD2	TGTGCCAGCCCCCTTGGGAGACTAGCGGATTCCTACGAGCAGTACTTC	CASPLGRLADSYEQYF
TRBJ1-3	NA	TRBV10-1	TRBD1	TGCGCCAGCAGTGAGTCGGGCAGGGGGCATGGAAACACCATATATTTT	CASSESGRGHGNTIYF
TRBJ2-6	NA	TRBV3-1/TRBV3-2	NA	TGTGCCAGCAGCCAAAGGCAAACCAGCACTGGGGCCAACGTCCTGACTTTC	CASSQRQTSTGANVLTF
TRBJ1-2	NA	TRBV27	NA	TGTGCCAGCAGTTATTGGCGGGGGGCGGTCGGCTACACCTTC	CASSYWRGAVGYTF
TRBJ1-1	NA	TRBV12-3/TRBV12-4	TRBD1	TGTGCCAGCAGTTTGCAGGGGGCCACTGAAGCTTTCTTT	CASSLQGATEAFF
TRBJ1-1	NA	TRBV29-1	TRBD1	TGCAGCGTTGGGACAGGGATGAACACTGAAGCTTTCTTT	CSVGTGMNTEAFF
TRBJ2-5	NA	TRBV5-1	TRBD2	TGCGCCAGCAGCCAGAGCGGGGGGCTTGGGGAGACCCAGTACTTC	CASSQSGGLGETQYF
TRBJ1-6	few	TRBV5-4	NA	TGTGCCAGCAGCTTGGGGAATTCACCCCTCCACTTT	CASSLGNSPLHF
TRBJ1-2	NA	TRBV11-2	NA	TGTGCCAGCAGCTTTGGAGAGCTCTATGGCTACACCTTC	CASSFGELYGYTF
TRBJ1-1	NA	TRBV14	NA	TGTGCCAGCAGCCCAAGTCTGAACACTGAAGCTTTCTTT	CASSPSLNTEAFF
TRBJ1-5	NA	TRBV27	TRBD1	TGTGCCAGCAGTCGACAGGGCGGGTTCAATCAGCCCCAGCATTTT	CASSRQGGFNQPQHF
TRBJ1-6	NA	TRBV4-3	NA	TGCGCCAGCAGCCAAGAAGGGGGATCTTGGGGGGCTGGTTCACCCCTCCACTTT	CASSQEGGSWGAGSPLHF
TRBJ2-5	NA	TRBV6-5	TRBD2	TGTGCCAGCAGTCCCGGGACTAGACGAGAGACCCAGTACTTC	CASSPGTRRETQYF
TRBJ1-1	NA	TRBV6-2/TRBV6-3	NA	TGTGCCAGCAGTCCCGACGGTATGAACACTGAAGCTTTCTTT	CASSPDGMNTEAFF
TRBJ2-1	once	TRBV7-2	TRBD2	TGTGCCAGCAGAACCATGGGCGGGGGGGCGGATGAGCAGTTCTTC	CASRTMGGGADEQFF
TRBJ1-6	NA	TRBV4-1	TRBD1	TGCGCCAGCAGCCAAGGGACAGGGGCTCAGAGCTCCTATAATTCACCCCTCCACTTT	CASSQGTGAQSSYNSPLHF
TRBJ2-7	NA	TRBV6-6	TRBD1	TGTGCCAGCAGTTACTCCACAGGGGGCCCTGCCGAGCAGTACTTC	CASSYSTGGPAEQYF
TRBJ1-2	NA	TRBV5-6	NA	TGTGCCAGCAGCTTGAGAGGACAGATAGGTCTATGGGGCTACACCTTC	CASSLRGQIGLWGYTF
TRBJ2-3	once	TRBV15	TRBD1	TGTGCCACCAGCAGAGCCGACAGGGTGGCAGATACGCAGTATTTT	CATSRADRVADTQYF
TRBJ2-5	NA	TRBV3-1/TRBV3-2	NA	TGTGCCAGCACCCCCGCTGAGTTCCAAGAGACCCAGTACTTC	CASTPAEFQETQYF
TRBJ2-7	NA	TRBV5-1	NA	TGCGCCAGCAGCTTGGGAGGGGACCCGAGCTACGAGCAGTACTTC	CASSLGGDPSYEQYF
TRBJ1-1	NA	TRBV12-5	NA	TGTGCTAGTGGCCATACCGGGACTAAAGCTTTCTTT	CASGHTGTKAFF
TRBJ2-3	NA	TRBV4-1	NA	TGCGCCAGCAGCCTAGGCCCCGGGGCTAATACGCAGTATTTT	CASSLGPGANTQYF
TRBJ1-2	NA	TRBV6-5	NA	TGTGCCAGCAGTTACAGGGCGGACTATGGCTACACCTTC	CASSYRADYGYTF
TRBJ2-7	NA	TRBV5-8	NA	TGTGCCAGCAGCTTGTTAGTTTCCTACGAGCAGTACTTC	CASSLLVSYEQYF
TRBJ1-2	NA	TRBV10-3	NA	TGTGCCATCAGTGAAGCAGGCCTTAGAGATGGCTACACCTTC	CAISEAGLRDGYTF
TRBJ1-2	NA	TRBV15	NA	TGTGCCACCAGCAGAGACTTGGGGGAGAATGGCTACACCTTC	CATSRDLGENGYTF
TRBJ2-5	NA	TRBV20-1	NA	TGCAGTGCCCGGCTCCAAGAGACCCAGTACTTC	CSARLQETQYF
TRBJ1-3	NA	TRBV6-1	NA	TGTGCCAGCAGTGAAGCTTACGGAGGGATTGGAAACACCATATATTTT	CASSEAYGGIGNTIYF
TRBJ1-1	NA	TRBV5-1	NA	TGCGCCAGCAGCAGGGGCGCGGAGAACACTGAAGCTTTCTTT	CASSRGAENTEAFF